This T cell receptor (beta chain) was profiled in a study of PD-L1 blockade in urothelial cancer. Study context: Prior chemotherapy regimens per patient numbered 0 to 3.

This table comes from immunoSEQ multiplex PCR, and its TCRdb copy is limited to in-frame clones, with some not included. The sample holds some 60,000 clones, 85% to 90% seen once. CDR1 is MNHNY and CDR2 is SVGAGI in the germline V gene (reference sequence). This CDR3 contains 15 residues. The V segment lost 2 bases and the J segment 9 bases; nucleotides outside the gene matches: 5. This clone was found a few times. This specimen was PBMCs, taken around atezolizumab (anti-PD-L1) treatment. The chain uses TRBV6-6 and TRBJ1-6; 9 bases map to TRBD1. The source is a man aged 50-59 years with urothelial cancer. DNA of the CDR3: TGTGCCAGCAGTTACGGGGGACAGGGAAGTTCACCCCTCCACTTT. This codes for CASSYGGQGSSPLHF.